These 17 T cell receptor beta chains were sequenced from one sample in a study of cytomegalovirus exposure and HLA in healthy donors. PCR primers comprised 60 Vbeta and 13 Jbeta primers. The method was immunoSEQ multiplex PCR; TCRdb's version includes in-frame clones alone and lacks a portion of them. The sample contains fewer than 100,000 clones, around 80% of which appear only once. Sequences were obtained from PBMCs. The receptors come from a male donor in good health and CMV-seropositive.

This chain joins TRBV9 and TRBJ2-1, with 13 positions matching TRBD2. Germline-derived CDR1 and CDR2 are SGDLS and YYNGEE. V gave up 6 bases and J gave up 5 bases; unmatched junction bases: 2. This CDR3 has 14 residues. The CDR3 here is CASTGTSGNNEQFF. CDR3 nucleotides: TGTGCCAGCACCGGGACTAGCGGGAACAATGAGCAGTTCTTC. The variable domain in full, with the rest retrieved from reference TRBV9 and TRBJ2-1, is DSGVTQTPKHLITATGQRVTLRCSPRSGDLSVYWYQQSLDQGLQFLIQYYNGEERAKGNILERFSAQQFPDLHSELNLSSLELGDSALYFCASTGTSGNNEQFFGPGTRLTVL.

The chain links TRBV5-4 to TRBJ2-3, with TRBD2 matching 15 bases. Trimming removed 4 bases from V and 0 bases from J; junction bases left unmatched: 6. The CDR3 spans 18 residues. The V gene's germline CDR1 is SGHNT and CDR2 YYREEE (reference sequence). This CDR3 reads CASSGTSGRYTSTDTQYF. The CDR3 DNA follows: TGTGCCAGCAGCGGGACTAGCGGGAGGTATACTAGCACAGATACGCAGTATTTT. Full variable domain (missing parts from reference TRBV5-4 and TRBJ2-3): ETGVTQSPTHLIKTRGQQVTLRCSSQSGHNTVSWYQQALGQGPQFIFQYYREEENGRGNFPPRFSGLQFPNYSSELNVNALELDDSALYLCASSGTSGRYTSTDTQYFGPGTRLTVL.

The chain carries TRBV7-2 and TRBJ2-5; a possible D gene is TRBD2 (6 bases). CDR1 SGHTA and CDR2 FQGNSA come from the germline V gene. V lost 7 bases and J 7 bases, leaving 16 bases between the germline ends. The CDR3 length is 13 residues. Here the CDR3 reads CASTLAPQGTQYF. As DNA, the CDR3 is TGTGCCAGCACCCTAGCGCCGCAGGGGACCCAGTACTTC.

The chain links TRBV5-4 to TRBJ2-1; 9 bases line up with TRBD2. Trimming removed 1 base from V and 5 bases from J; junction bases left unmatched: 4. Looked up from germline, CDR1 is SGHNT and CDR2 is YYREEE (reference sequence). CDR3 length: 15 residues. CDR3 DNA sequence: TGTGCCAGCAGCTTGCCGCTAGCGGGAAACAATGAGCAGTTCTTC. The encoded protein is CASSLPLAGNNEQFF.

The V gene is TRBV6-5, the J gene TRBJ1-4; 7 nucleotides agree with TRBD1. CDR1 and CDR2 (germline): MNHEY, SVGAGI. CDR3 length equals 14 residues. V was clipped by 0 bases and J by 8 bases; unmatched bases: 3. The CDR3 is CASSYSQGGEKLFF. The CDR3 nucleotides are TGTGCCAGCAGTTACTCCCAGGGGGGAGAAAAACTGTTTTTT.

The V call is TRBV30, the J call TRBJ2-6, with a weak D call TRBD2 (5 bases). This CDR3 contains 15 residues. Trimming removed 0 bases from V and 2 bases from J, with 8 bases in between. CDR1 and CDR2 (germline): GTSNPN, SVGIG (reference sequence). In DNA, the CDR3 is TGTGCCTGGAGTGTTCCGCGGGCTGGGGCCAACGTCCTGACTTTC. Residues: CAWSVPRAGANVLTF. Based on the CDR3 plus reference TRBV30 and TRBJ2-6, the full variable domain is SQTIHQWPATLVQPVGSPLSLECTVEGTSNPNLYWYRQAAGRGLQLLFYSVGIGQISSEVPQNLSASRPQDRQFILSSKKLLLSDSGFYLCAWSVPRAGANVLTFGAGSRLTVL.

CDR3 loop: CSVEGTSVTNEQFF. The CDR3 nucleotides are TGCAGCGTTGAGGGGACTAGCGTAACCAATGAGCAGTTCTTC. The rearrangement uses TRBV29-1 and TRBJ2-1, with 10 positions matching TRBD2. The CDR3 loop spans 14 amino acids. J was trimmed by 6 bases and V by 3 bases; bases with no gene match: 5. Germline V lookup: CDR1 SQVTM, CDR2 ANQGSEA.

Here the CDR3 reads CASSLTREHQHYGYTF. The CDR3 coding sequence is TGTGCCAGCAGTCTCACCCGGGAACACCAACACTATGGCTACACCTTC. The rearrangement uses TRBV28 and TRBJ1-2; D gene uncertain. Trimming shortened V by 5 bases and J by 3 bases, and 19 bases separated the two germline ends. Germline assignment: CDR1 MDHEN and CDR2 SYDVKM. The CDR3 is 16 residues long.

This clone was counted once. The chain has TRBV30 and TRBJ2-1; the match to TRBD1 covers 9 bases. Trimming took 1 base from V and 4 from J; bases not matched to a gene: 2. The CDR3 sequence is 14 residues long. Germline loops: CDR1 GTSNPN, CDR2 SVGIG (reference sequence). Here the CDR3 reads CAWSAGQGYNEQFF. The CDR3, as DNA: TGTGCCTGGAGTGCAGGACAGGGGTACAATGAGCAGTTCTTC. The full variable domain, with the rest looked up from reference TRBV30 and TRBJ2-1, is SQTIHQWPATLVQPVGSPLSLECTVEGTSNPNLYWYRQAAGRGLQLLFYSVGIGQISSEVPQNLSASRPQDRQFILSSKKLLLSDSGFYLCAWSAGQGYNEQFFGPGTRLTVL.

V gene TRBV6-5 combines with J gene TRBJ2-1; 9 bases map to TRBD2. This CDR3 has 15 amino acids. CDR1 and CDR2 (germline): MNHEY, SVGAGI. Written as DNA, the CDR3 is TGTGTGGCGGGGGGGGAAGGGAGCTCCTACAATGAGCAGTTCTTC. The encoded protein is CVAGGEGSSYNEQFF.

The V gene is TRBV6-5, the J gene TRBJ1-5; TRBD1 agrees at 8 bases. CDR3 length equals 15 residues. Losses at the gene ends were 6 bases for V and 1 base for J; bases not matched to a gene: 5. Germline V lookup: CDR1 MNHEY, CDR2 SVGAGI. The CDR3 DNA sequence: TGTGCCAGCAGGAAACAGGGGGGGAGCAATCAGCCCCAGCATTTT. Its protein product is CASRKQGGSNQPQHF.

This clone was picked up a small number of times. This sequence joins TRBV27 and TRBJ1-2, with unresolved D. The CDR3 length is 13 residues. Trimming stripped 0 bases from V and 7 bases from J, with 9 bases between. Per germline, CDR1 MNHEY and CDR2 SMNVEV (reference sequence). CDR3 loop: CASSLSRELGYTF. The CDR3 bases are TGTGCCAGCAGTTTATCGAGGGAGCTTGGCTACACCTTC.

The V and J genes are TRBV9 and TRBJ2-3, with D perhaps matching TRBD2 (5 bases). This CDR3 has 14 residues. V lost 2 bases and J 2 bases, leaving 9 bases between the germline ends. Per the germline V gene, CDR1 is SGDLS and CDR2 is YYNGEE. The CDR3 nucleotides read TGTGCCAGCAGCGTGATCGGGGACACAGATACGCAGTATTTT. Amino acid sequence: CASSVIGDTDTQYF.

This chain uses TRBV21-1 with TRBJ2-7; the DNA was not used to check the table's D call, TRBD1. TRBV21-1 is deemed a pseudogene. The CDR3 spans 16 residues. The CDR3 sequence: CASSYREQGVSYEQYF. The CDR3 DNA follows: TGTGCCAGCAGCTACCGGGAACAGGGGGTTTCCTACGAGCAGTACTTC.

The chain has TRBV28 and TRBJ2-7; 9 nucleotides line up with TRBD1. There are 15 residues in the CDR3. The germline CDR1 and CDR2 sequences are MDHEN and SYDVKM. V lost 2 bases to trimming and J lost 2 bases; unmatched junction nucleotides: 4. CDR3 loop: CASSLGTGNPYEQYF. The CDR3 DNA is TGTGCCAGCAGTTTAGGGACAGGGAACCCCTACGAGCAGTACTTC.

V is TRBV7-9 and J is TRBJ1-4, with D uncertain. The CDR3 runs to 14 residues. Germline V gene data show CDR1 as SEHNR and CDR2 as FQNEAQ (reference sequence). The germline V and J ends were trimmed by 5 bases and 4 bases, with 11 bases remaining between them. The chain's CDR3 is CASSRHELNEKLFF. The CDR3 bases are TGTGCCAGCAGCCGACACGAACTTAATGAAAAACTGTTTTTT.

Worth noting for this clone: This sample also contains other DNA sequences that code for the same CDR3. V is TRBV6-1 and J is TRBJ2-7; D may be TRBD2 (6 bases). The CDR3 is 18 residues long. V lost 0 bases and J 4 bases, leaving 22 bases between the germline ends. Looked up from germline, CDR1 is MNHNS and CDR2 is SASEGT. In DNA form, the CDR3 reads TGTGCCAGCAGTGAAGCTCGGAGGGACGGGGCACAAATTTACGAGCAGTACTTC. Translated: CASSEARRDGAQIYEQYF.